This T cell receptor beta chain was captured in a study of T-cell reconstitution after alpha-beta-depleted transplantation in children. A library of TCRbeta sequences, prepared with unique molecular identifiers, was generated. From the PCR reads, TCRdb called clonotypes with MiXCR, one entry per CDR3 protein. Of around 300,000 distinct CDR3 sequences listed, about 9.5% are singletons. This clonotype was seen ten or more times. The TCR was taken from a boy younger than two with acute myeloid leukemia, due to receive a stem cell transplant. The sample was PBMCs, taken before TCRalphabeta/CD19-depleted stem cell transplant.

This chain's CDR3 is CSVDTDNEQFF. CDR3 bases: TGCAGCGTTGACACGGACAATGAGCAGTTCTTC. The chain links TRBV29-1 to TRBJ2-1; D unclear. Germline values: CDR1 SQVTM, CDR2 ANQGSEA. Trimming removed 3 bases from V and 5 bases from J, with 5 bases in between. CDR3 size: 11 residues.